The 4 T cell receptor beta chains reported below all come from one sample, sequenced in a study of blood T cells in healthy people across ages (dated by TCRdb to between 2015 and 2016). Library construction relied on 5' RACE. The reads were generated on an Illumina HiSeq 2500. A second roughly 6 to 12 cycle PCR used a sample-barcoded 5' primer and a J-beta primer mix. TCRdb ran its own pipeline on the public reads, namely fastp trimming at Q25 and MiXCR clone calling, and kept in-frame beta chains. Rows with a matching CDR3 protein are joined into one entry that keeps the most common DNA and genes. In all, the sample holds hundreds of thousands of distinct CDR3 sequences, and roughly 49% of those were seen once. About a third of the sample is taken by the ten largest. The sequenced sample consisted of blood. These receptors were taken from a woman between 55 and 75 years old in good health.

CDR3 sequence: CAIRQGASYNEQFF. CDR3 nucleotide sequence: TGTGCCATCAGGCAGGGGGCCTCCTACAATGAGCAGTTCTTC. This chain links TRBV10-3 with TRBJ2-1; 8 nucleotides line up with TRBD1. The junction had 1 base not matched to a gene; V was cut back by 6 bases and J by 0 bases. This CDR3 has 14 residues. Germline V CDR1 and CDR2: ENHRY, SYGVKD.

The CDR3 here is CSARDRGGSYNSPLHF. The CDR3 DNA sequence: TGCAGTGCTAGGGATCGGGGGGGCTCCTATAATTCACCCCTCCACTTT. The rearrangement uses TRBV20-1 and TRBJ1-6, with D perhaps TRBD1 (5 bases). CDR3 length equals 16 residues. Between the trimmed V and J ends, which lost 3 bases and 0 bases, there was a span of 12 bases. The germline V gene has CDR1 DFQATT and CDR2 SNEGSKA (reference sequence).

The chain couples TRBV2 to TRBJ2-3, with 14 bases that match TRBD2. The CDR3 contains 17 residues. CDR1 and CDR2 (germline): SNHLY, FYNNEI. Trimming cost V 3 bases and J 3 bases; bases outside gene matches: 5. CDR3 amino acids: CASSEDGLAGGTDTQYF. For the CDR3, the DNA is TGTGCCAGCAGTGAGGATGGACTAGCGGGAGGTACAGATACGCAGTATTTT.

V is TRBV27 and J is TRBJ1-2, with D unresolved. The CDR3 is made up of 13 amino acids. Germline assignment: CDR1 MNHEY and CDR2 SMNVEV (reference sequence). V dropped 4 bases and J dropped 2 bases, with 8 bases sitting between them. The CDR3 spells CASSSGKNYGYTF. Written as DNA, the CDR3 is TGTGCCAGCAGTTCCGGGAAAAACTATGGCTACACCTTC.